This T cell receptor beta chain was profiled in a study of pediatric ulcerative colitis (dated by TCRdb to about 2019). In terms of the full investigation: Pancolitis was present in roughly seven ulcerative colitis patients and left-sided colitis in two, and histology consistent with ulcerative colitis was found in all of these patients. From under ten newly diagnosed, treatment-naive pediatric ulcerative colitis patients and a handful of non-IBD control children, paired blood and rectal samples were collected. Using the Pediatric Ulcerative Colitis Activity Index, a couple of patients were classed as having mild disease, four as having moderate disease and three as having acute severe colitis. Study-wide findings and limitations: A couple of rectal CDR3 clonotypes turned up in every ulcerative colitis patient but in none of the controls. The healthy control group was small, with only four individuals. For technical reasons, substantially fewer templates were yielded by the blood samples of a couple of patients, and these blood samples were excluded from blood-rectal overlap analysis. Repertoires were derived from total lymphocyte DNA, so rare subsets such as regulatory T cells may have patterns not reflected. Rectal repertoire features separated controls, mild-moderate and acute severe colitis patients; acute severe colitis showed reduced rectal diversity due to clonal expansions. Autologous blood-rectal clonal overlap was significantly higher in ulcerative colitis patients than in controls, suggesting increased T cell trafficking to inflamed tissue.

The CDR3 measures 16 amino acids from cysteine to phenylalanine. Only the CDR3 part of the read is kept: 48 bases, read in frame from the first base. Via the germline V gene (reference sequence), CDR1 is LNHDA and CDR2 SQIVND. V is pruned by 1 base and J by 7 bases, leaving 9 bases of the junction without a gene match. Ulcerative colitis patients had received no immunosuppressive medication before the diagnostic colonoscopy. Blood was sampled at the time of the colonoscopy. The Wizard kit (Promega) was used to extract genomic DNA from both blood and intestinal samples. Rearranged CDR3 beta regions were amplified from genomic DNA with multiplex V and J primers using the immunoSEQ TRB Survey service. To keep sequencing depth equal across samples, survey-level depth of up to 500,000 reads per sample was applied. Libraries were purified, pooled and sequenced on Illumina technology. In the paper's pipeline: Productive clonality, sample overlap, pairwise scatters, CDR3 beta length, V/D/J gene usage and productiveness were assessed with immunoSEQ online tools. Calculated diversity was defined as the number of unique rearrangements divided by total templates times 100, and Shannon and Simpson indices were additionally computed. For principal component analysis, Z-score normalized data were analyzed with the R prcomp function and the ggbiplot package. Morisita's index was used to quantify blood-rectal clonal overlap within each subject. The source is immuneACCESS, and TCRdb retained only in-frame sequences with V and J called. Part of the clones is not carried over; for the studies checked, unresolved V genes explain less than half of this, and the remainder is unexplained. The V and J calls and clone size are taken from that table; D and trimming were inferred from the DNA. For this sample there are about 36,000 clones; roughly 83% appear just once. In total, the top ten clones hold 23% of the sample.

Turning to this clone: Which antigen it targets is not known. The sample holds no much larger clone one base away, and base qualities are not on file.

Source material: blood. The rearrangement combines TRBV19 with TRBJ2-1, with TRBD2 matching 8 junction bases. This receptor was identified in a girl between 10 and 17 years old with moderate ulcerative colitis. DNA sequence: TGTGCCAGTAGTATAGTTAGGGCGGGGGGACGGAATGAGCAGTTCTTC. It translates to CASSIVRAGGRNEQFF.